The 5 T cell receptor beta chains presented below share a single source sample, sequenced in a study of cytomegalovirus exposure and HLA in healthy donors. 60 Vbeta and 13 Jbeta primers were used in PCR. Assay: immunoSEQ multiplex PCR; the TCRdb copy retains only in-frame clones and omits some. This table holds 90,000 to 150,000 clones, 81% found once. What was sequenced was PBMCs. Source of these receptors: a woman aged 40-49 years in good health and CMV-seronegative.

The chain combines TRBV30 with TRBJ1-2, with D perhaps matching TRBD1 (5 bases). The germline V and J ends were trimmed by 3 bases and 6 bases, with 17 bases remaining between them. The CDR3 has 14 residues. The germline V gene encodes CDR1 GTSNPN and CDR2 SVGIG (reference sequence). The DNA of the CDR3 is TGTGCCTGGAGGGGGGACTCCTTTCTCGATGGCTACACCTTC. This gives the protein CAWRGDSFLDGYTF.

The J gene is TRBJ1-5, the V gene TRBV5-6; D may be TRBD1 (6 bases). Trimming took off 1 base at V and 4 bases at J, with 15 bases between the two ends. The CDR3 totals 16 residues. In germline, CDR1 is SGHDT, CDR2 YYEEEE. In DNA, the CDR3 is TGTGCCAGCAGCTTGTTATCCGCTACAGGGAATCAGCCCCAGCATTTT. This gives the protein CASSLLSATGNQPQHF.

This clone was counted between two and nine times. The chain couples TRBV5-4 to TRBJ2-1; tentatively, D is TRBD1 (6 bases). CDR1 SGHNT and CDR2 YYREEE come from the germline V gene (reference sequence). The CDR3 has 13 residues. The germline V and J ends were trimmed by 0 bases and 7 bases, with 8 bases remaining between them. CDR3 nucleotides: TGTGCCAGCAGCTTGGACAGGGTGAATGAGCAGTTCTTC. This gives the protein CASSLDRVNEQFF.

CDR3 protein: CASSFGQGNTGELFF. CDR3 in DNA: TGCGCCAGCAGCTTCGGACAGGGTAACACCGGGGAGCTGTTTTTT. The chain combines TRBV5-1 with TRBJ2-2; TRBD1 matches 8 bases. Germline V gene data show CDR1 as SGHRS and CDR2 as YFSETQ. The CDR3 has 15 amino acids. Trimming at V came to 2 bases and at J to 2 bases, leaving 2 bases not matched to a gene.

This clone has more than one count but fewer than ten. The chain has TRBV5-6 and TRBJ2-7; D possibly corresponds to TRBD2 (5 bases). CDR1 is SGHDT and CDR2 is YYEEEE in the germline V gene. The ends were cut back, 2 bases at V and 5 bases at J, with 20 bases in the middle. This CDR3 is built from 16 residues. CDR3 loop: CASSFTTEVAFHEQYF. Here the CDR3 DNA reads TGTGCCAGCAGCTTCACAACGGAGGTGGCCTTCCACGAGCAGTACTTC.